These 10 T cell receptor beta chains came from one sample sequenced in a study of blood T cell repertoires in COVID-19. Some clones are missing from TCRdb's copy, which holds only in-frame ones; the method was immunoSEQ multiplex PCR. The profile shows about 350,000 clones, about nine tenths of them singletons. Sample: peripheral blood. These receptors were obtained from a woman between 55 and 75 years old with COVID-19, enrolled during active disease.

This chain uses TRBV19 with TRBJ2-4; TRBD1 agrees at 10 bases. Per the germline V gene, CDR1 is LNHDA and CDR2 is SQIVND (reference sequence). The CDR3 is 17 residues long. The V gene end was trimmed by 5 bases and the J gene end by 2 bases; junction bases not matched to a gene: 9. The chain's CDR3 is CASSAGRDRGPKNIQYF. CDR3 coding DNA: TGTGCCAGTAGTGCAGGTCGGGACAGGGGCCCCAAAAACATTCAGTACTTC.

J is TRBJ2-1 and V is TRBV19, with D possibly TRBD2 on 5 matching bases. Trimming stripped 4 bases from V and 7 bases from J, with 5 bases between. Germline V lookup: CDR1 LNHDA, CDR2 SQIVND (reference sequence). The CDR3 runs to 11 residues. The CDR3 bases are TGTGCCAGTAGTAGAGGGAATGAGCAGTTCTTC. It specifies CASSRGNEQFF.

The chain employs TRBV5-1 and TRBJ2-1, with TRBD1 as a possible D gene (6 bases). The V end lost 5 bases, the J end lost 8 bases, and 14 bases lay between the germline ends. The CDR3 totals 13 residues. CDR1 is SGHRS, CDR2 YFSETQ, per germline. CDR3 nucleotide sequence: TGCGCCAGCAGGTCAGGGGAACCAGATGAGCAGTTCTTC. This sequence encodes CASRSGEPDEQFF.

This chain links TRBV28 with TRBJ1-1; D might be TRBD1 (6 bases). The V and J ends lost 5 bases and 3 bases respectively, with 13 bases between them. The CDR3 contains 14 residues. Germline-derived CDR1 and CDR2 are MDHEN and SYDVKM. The CDR3 region has the DNA TGTGCCAGCAGTGGGGGGGCGGCGTACACTGAAGCTTTCTTT. Translated: CASSGGAAYTEAFF.

This sequence joins TRBV23-1 and TRBJ1-2; the D gene is possibly TRBD1 (5 bases). TRBV23-1 is marked as an open reading frame, function uncertain. The CDR3 spans 16 residues. Trimming removed 4 bases from V and 6 bases from J, with 21 bases in between. The CDR3 DNA is TGCGCCAGCAGTCCTCCATCAGGGAATTTTTCTAATGGCTACACCTTC. Translation: CASSPPSGNFSNGYTF.

The CDR3 protein is CASNRGQKSTEAFF. The CDR3 nucleotides read TGCGCCAGCAATCGAGGACAGAAGTCCACTGAAGCTTTCTTT. The rearrangement links TRBV4-1 to TRBJ1-1; D perhaps matches TRBD1 (6 bases). Trimming cost V 7 bases and J 4 bases, with 16 bases left between them. The CDR3 contains 14 residues. Germline V CDR1 and CDR2: MGHRA, YSYEKL.

The rearrangement uses TRBV10-3 and TRBJ1-2, with D maybe TRBD1 (5 bases). Germline CDR1 is ENHRY and CDR2 is SYGVKD. The V end was cut by 7 bases, the J end by 4 bases, with 13 bases between. CDR3 size: 13 residues. The CDR3 sequence: CAITSTELYGYTF. The CDR3 nucleotides read TGTGCCATCACTTCGACAGAACTCTATGGCTACACCTTC.

V gene TRBV6-6 combines with J gene TRBJ1-5; D perhaps matches TRBD1 (5 bases). Germline CDR1 reads MNHNY; CDR2 reads SVGAGI (reference sequence). V gave up 5 bases and J gave up 5 bases, with 10 bases separating them. This CDR3 region has 13 residues. The CDR3 bases are TGTGCCAGCAGTACGGGGGGTTATCAGCCCCAGCATTTT. Translating it yields CASSTGGYQPQHF.

This rearrangement joins TRBV9 to TRBJ2-5, with 10 bases that match TRBD2. Germline CDR1 reads SGDLS; CDR2 reads YYNGEE. CDR3 length: 12 residues. Germline trimming cut 6 bases from V and 9 bases from J; bases unmatched to any gene: 5. The CDR3 protein is CASISGGWSQYF. CDR3 nucleotides: TGTGCCAGCATTAGCGGGGGGTGGTCCCAGTACTTC.

The count of this clone is one. This chain uses TRBV9 with TRBJ2-3, with 12 bases matching TRBD2. Trimming removed 4 bases from V and 0 bases from J; junction bases left unmatched: 3. Germline CDR1 is SGDLS and CDR2 is YYNGEE. This CDR3 spans 16 amino acids. In DNA form, the CDR3 reads TGTGCCAGCAGCACTAGCGGGGGGTTTAGCACAGATACGCAGTATTTT. As protein: CASSTSGGFSTDTQYF.